What follows describes a single T cell receptor (beta chain). What it binds is unknown. Every isolated RNA sample was fully reverse transcribed, so sequencing captured expressed TCRB transcripts. Sequencing used immunoSEQ multiplex PCR; TCRdb keeps in-frame clones, though not all of them. This sample carries some 410,000 clones, more than 9.5% of them seen once, and the ten largest clones take over 0.035%. Germline V lookup: CDR1 KGHSH, CDR2 LQKENI. Trimming took off 4 bases at V and 3 bases at J, with 12 bases between the two ends. CDR3 length: 14 amino acids. This sample is drawn from a study of beta chain features in type 1 diabetes. Study-wide findings and caveats: In cDNA sequencing, cells with high TCR expression could be over-represented.

The source of this sequence is a woman younger than 30 in good health. V gene TRBV18 combines with J gene TRBJ1-2; D is ambiguous. The source material was naive CD4+ T cells from blood. For the CDR3, the DNA is TGTGCCAGCTCACAAGGTGTGAAAGACTATGGCTACACCTTC. Amino acid sequence: CASSQGVKDYGYTF.